This T cell receptor (beta chain) was sequenced in a study of OX40 agonist ivuxolimab in advanced cancers. On the study more broadly: Dose-escalation cases comprised hepatocellular carcinoma, melanoma, renal cell or head and neck cancer. The study's findings and limits: Some patients who did not respond also had low normalized T-cell clonal expansion. Among patients with partial responses at 0.1-3.0 mg/kg, clonal expansion was among the lowest.

Produced via immunoSEQ multiplex PCR; TCRdb's table is partial and in-frame only. Of around 64,000 clones listed, approximately 90% are singletons. A word on this clone: As yet, its antigen is unknown.

V shed 7 bases and J shed 7 bases, with 14 bases lying between them. The CDR3 is 13 residues long. The V gene's germline CDR1 is LNHDA and CDR2 SQIVND (reference sequence). The starting material was CD4+ or CD8+ T cells sorted from blood, obtained in a trial of the OX40 agonist ivuxolimab. The receptor was isolated from an adult with an advanced solid tumor such as melanoma, head and neck, liver or kidney cancer. The chain couples TRBV19 to TRBJ2-1; D is perhaps TRBD1 or TRBD2 (5 bases each). CDR3 in DNA: TGTGCCAGTATGGCGAGGGGATGGAATGAGCAGTTCTTC. Its translation: CASMARGWNEQFF.